What follows are 18 T cell receptor beta chains derived from one specimen sequenced in a study of prognosis after radiotherapy for stage I lung cancer. From genomic DNA, TCR beta CDR3 was amplified by two-round multiplex PCR. With primers specific to each TRBV and TRBJ gene, the first-round PCR was performed. TCRdb re-called the multiplex PCR reads with MiXCR, one entry per CDR3 protein. The sample includes around 20,000 distinct CDR3 sequences, around 55% of them seen just once. Sequences were derived from PBMCs, sampled before or after stereotactic body radiation therapy (not recorded which). These receptors were obtained from a donor older than 45 with non-small cell lung cancer.

Turning to this clonotype: With only one base between it and a far larger clone, this is likely a read error. The chain recombines TRBV11-2 with TRBJ2-5; perhaps D is TRBD1 or TRBD2 (5 bases each). This CDR3 region has 15 residues. Germline CDR1 SGHAT, CDR2 FQNNGV. The CDR3 is CASSLGGVGLAEHFF. The DNA of the CDR3 is TGTGCCAGCAGCTTAGGAGGGGTCGGTCTGGCTGAGCATTTCTTC.

In its sample, this clonotype ranks as medium-sized. DNA for the CDR3: TGTGCCAGCAGCCCGCTCCCGGAGGGGTTGGTCTACGAGCAGTACTTC. It specifies CASSPLPEGLVYEQYF. J is TRBJ2-7 and V is TRBV7-8; D may be TRBD2 (6 bases). The germline V gene encodes CDR1 SGHVS and CDR2 FQNEAQ. With 5 bases removed from V and 3 bases from J, the gap between germline ends came to 20 bases. The CDR3 is made up of 16 amino acids. Based on the CDR3 plus reference TRBV7-8 and TRBJ2-7, the full variable domain is GAGVSQSPRYKVAKRGQDVALRCDPISGHVSLFWYQQALGQGPEFLTYFQNEAQLDKSGLPSDRFFAERPEGSVSTLKIQRTQQEDSAVYLCASSPLPEGLVYEQYFGPGTRLTVT.

Comment on this clonotype: This may be a read error: a much more frequent sequence differs by one nucleotide. This rearrangement joins TRBV7-7 to TRBJ2-5; the D is unclear. Germline CDR1 is SSHAT and CDR2 is FNYEAQ (reference sequence). The CDR3 is 14 residues long. Trimming stripped 5 bases from V and 1 base from J, with 11 bases between. CDR3 sequence (DNA): TGTGCCAGCAGCCAGAGCGTGATCCAAGAGACCCAGTACTTC. Translating gives CASSQSVIQETQYF.

This clonotype is medium-sized by share. This chain connects TRBV28 to TRBJ2-7; 11 positions agree with TRBD1. J was trimmed by 3 bases and V by 6 bases; bases with no gene match: 7. The CDR3 runs to 15 residues. Germline V gives CDR1 MDHEN, CDR2 SYDVKM. CDR3 region: CASSWSGTGGYEQYF. The CDR3 DNA follows: TGTGCCAGCAGCTGGTCCGGGACAGGGGGCTACGAGCAGTACTTC.

This clonotype was seen a handful of times. A far larger clone is one nucleotide away, so this likely arose from a read error. The chain links TRBV6-1 to TRBJ2-2; 11 bases are shared with TRBD2. Germline V gene sequence: CDR1 MNHNS, CDR2 SASEGT. The CDR3 is 14 amino acids. CDR3: CASKLAGETVELFF. The CDR3 region has the DNA TGTGCCAGCAAACTAGCGGGAGAAACCGTGGAGCTGTTTTTT.

The table lists this clonotype with many counts. The rearrangement uses TRBV7-9 and TRBJ2-1, with D maybe TRBD1 (6 bases). CDR3 size: 17 residues. V was shortened by 5 bases and J by 3 bases, with 20 bases between the two germline ends. Germline V lookup: CDR1 SEHNR, CDR2 FQNEAQ (reference sequence). The CDR3 spells CASSPRPGEGGYNEQFF. DNA for the CDR3: TGTGCCAGCAGCCCCCGGCCGGGTGAAGGGGGCTACAATGAGCAGTTCTTC.

As for this clonotype: Compared with germline, one end of the junction differs, possibly owing to a read error. This chain uses TRBV20-1 with TRBJ2-2, with a possible D match to TRBD2 (5 bases). The CDR3 totals 13 residues. The germline V gene encodes CDR1 DFQATT and CDR2 SNEGSKA (reference sequence). CDR3 loop: CSARGPNTGELFF. The CDR3, as DNA: TGCAGTGCTAGAGGCCCGAACACCGGGGAGCTGTTTTTC.

In this sample, this clonotype turned up many times. The chain has TRBV19 and TRBJ1-5; TRBD1 matches at 10 bases. The V and J ends lost 4 bases and 2 bases, in that order; junction bases with no gene match: 5. CDR1 LNHDA and CDR2 SQIVND come from the germline V gene (reference sequence). The CDR3 consists of 16 residues. The CDR3 bases are TGTGCCAGTAGTACGTTGACAGGGGGCCGCAATCAGCCCCAGCATTTT. Residues: CASSTLTGGRNQPQHF.

This clonotype was observed a single time. A far larger clone is one nucleotide away, so this likely arose from a read error. The rearrangement uses TRBV11-2 and TRBJ2-7; unclear D gene. Germline lookup yields CDR1 SGHAT and CDR2 FQNNGV. The V and J ends lost 2 bases and 3 bases respectively, with 5 bases between them. This CDR3 region has 12 residues. The CDR3 sequence: CASSLWDYEQYF. CDR3 bases: TGTGCCAGCAGCTTATGGGACTACGAGCAGTACTTC.

Sample share makes this clonotype medium-sized. V usage is TRBV2 and J usage is TRBJ2-7, with 7 bases matching TRBD1. The ends lost 6 bases at V and 4 bases at J; junction bases unmatched: 3. The CDR3 is made up of 12 amino acids. CDR1 is SNHLY and CDR2 is FYNNEI in the germline V gene. CDR3 loop: CASRDRLYEQYF. The CDR3 nucleotides read TGTGCCAGCAGGGACAGGCTGTACGAGCAGTACTTC.

In its sample, this clonotype ranks as medium-sized. The chain carries TRBV20-1 and TRBJ1-6; the D is unclear. The CDR3 loop spans 14 amino acids. Trimming shortened V by 0 bases and J by 8 bases, and 11 bases separated the two germline ends. Looked up from germline, CDR1 is DFQATT and CDR2 is SNEGSKA (reference sequence). The CDR3 sequence: CSARDGFSDSPLHF. CDR3 DNA: TGCAGTGCTAGAGATGGGTTTTCGGATTCACCCCTCCACTTT.

This chain links TRBV28 with TRBJ1-2; D ambiguous. The CDR3 is made up of 13 amino acids. Trimming stripped 8 bases from V and 5 bases from J, with 15 bases between. The germline V gene has CDR1 MDHEN and CDR2 SYDVKM. The CDR3 DNA follows: TGTGCCAGCTTAATCTCCGAAGGGTATGGCTACACCTTC. This translates into CASLISEGYGYTF.

This clonotype was picked up many times. The chain employs TRBV7-3 and TRBJ1-1; TRBD1 might be the D (6 bases). Trimming pared 5 bases from V and 4 bases from J, leaving 17 bases between. This CDR3 has 15 amino acids. Looked up from germline, CDR1 is SGHTA and CDR2 is FQGTGA. The CDR3 reads CASSPTGGGGTEAFF. DNA of the CDR3: TGTGCCAGCAGCCCAACGGGGGGCGGAGGCACTGAAGCTTTCTTT.

The chain couples TRBV24-1 to TRBJ2-7; the D is unclear. Germline assignment: CDR1 KGHDR and CDR2 SFDVKD. Trimming cost V 3 bases and J 6 bases, with 8 bases left between them. This CDR3 is 12 amino acids long. CDR3 region: CATSDVGFEQYF. Here the CDR3 DNA reads TGTGCCACCAGTGATGTGGGGTTCGAGCAGTACTTC.

On this clonotype itself: A much larger clone differs by one base, so this may be a read error. The chain carries TRBV12-5 and TRBJ2-5; D unresolved. V was pared by 1 base and J by 5 bases, with 14 bases between. The length of the CDR3 is 15 residues. Germline V lookup: CDR1 LGHNT, CDR2 FRNRAP. CDR3 in DNA: TGTGCTAGTGGTTTGGGTTTGCCGGTATTTGAGACCCAGTACTTC. Protein: CASGLGLPVFETQYF.

This clonotype was detected ten times or more. The J gene is TRBJ2-7, the V gene TRBV6-5; the D is unclear. The V gene lost 2 bases and the J gene lost 4 bases, with 12 bases spanning the gap. This CDR3 contains 14 residues. Germline loops: CDR1 MNHEY, CDR2 SVGAGI. CDR3 residues: CASSYGQNIYEQYF. The DNA of the CDR3 is TGTGCCAGCAGTTACGGGCAGAATATATACGAGCAGTACTTC.

This clonotype was recorded many times. The gene calls are TRBV2 and TRBJ1-1, with D possibly TRBD1 on 5 matching bases. The CDR3 sequence is 15 residues long. The germline V gene encodes CDR1 SNHLY and CDR2 FYNNEI. V was clipped by 7 bases and J by 0 bases, with 15 bases between them. CDR3 sequence: CASISQGVVNTEAFF. The CDR3 DNA sequence: TGTGCCAGCATATCCCAGGGAGTGGTGAACACTGAAGCTTTCTTT. The complete variable domain, with remaining parts taken from reference TRBV2 and TRBJ1-1, reads EPEVTQTPSHQVTQMGQEVILRCVPISNHLYFYWYRQILGQKVEFLVSFYNNEISEKSEIFDDQFSVERPDGSNFTLKIRSTKLEDSAMYFCASISQGVVNTEAFFGQGTRLTVV.

The V call is TRBV6-5, the J call TRBJ2-1; D uncertain. Deletions cut 2 bases from V and 10 bases from J, with 9 bases between. This CDR3 region has 12 residues. Germline assignment: CDR1 MNHEY and CDR2 SVGAGI. The CDR3 nucleotides are TGTGCCAGCAGTTACGCGTTGACAGAGCAGTTCTTC. It encodes CASSYALTEQFF.